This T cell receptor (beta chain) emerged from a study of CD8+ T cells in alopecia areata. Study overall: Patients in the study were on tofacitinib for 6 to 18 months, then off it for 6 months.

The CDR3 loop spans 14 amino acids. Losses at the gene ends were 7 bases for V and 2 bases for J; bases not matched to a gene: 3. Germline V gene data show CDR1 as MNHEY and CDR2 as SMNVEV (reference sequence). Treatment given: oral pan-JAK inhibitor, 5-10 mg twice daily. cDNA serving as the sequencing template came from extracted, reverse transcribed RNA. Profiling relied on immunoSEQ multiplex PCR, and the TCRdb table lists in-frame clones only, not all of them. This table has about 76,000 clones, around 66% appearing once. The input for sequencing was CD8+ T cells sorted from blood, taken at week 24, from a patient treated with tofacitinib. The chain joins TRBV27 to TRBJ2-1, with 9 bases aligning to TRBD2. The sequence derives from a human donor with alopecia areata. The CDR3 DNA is TGTGCCAGCACCGCGGGGGGGCCCTACAATGAGCAGTTCTTC. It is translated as CASTAGGPYNEQFF.